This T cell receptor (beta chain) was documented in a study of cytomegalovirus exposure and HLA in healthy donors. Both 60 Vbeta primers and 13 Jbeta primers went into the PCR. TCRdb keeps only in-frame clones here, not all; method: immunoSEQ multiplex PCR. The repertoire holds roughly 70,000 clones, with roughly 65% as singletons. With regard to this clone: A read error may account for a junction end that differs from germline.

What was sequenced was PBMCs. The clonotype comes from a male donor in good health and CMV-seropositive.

The CDR3 loop reads CASSPIAGQGASSF. The CDR3 DNA reads TGCGCCAGCAGCCCAATAGCGGGACAGGGGGCTAGCTCCTTT. J is TRBJ1-6 and V is TRBV5-1; 12 bases fit TRBD1. The CDR3 length is 14 residues. The germline gives CDR1 SGHRS, CDR2 YFSETQ.